Sequencing of this T cell receptor beta chain was carried out in a study of cytomegalovirus exposure and HLA in healthy donors. Primers for the PCR totalled 60 Vbeta and 13 Jbeta. Profiled with immunoSEQ multiplex PCR; TCRdb holds only in-frame clones, not every one. This table holds under 250,000 clones, 60% to 80% found once. Whole-study results and caveats: Previous analysis showed most TCR beta V segments were productive about 87% or about 30% of the time.

V was clipped by 0 bases and J by 4 bases; unmatched bases: 3. This CDR3 region has 15 residues. Germline V gene sequence: CDR1 SGDLS, CDR2 YYNGEE. This clone was picked up one time. Its target is not known. The TCR originated in a woman in her thirties in good health and CMV-seronegative. Sequencing was performed on PBMCs. The chain couples TRBV9 to TRBJ1-1; 10 nucleotides match TRBD1. Here the CDR3 reads CASSVARTGGTEAFF. The CDR3 DNA reads TGTGCCAGCAGCGTAGCTAGGACAGGGGGCACTGAAGCTTTCTTT. Full variable domain (rest looked up from reference TRBV9 and TRBJ1-1): DSGVTQTPKHLITATGQRVTLRCSPRSGDLSVYWYQQSLDQGLQFLIQYYNGEERAKGNILERFSAQQFPDLHSELNLSSLELGDSALYFCASSVARTGGTEAFFGQGTRLTVV.